This T cell receptor (beta chain) was captured in a study of human T cells and chemical hapten exposure. Study details: Once 0.01% DPC had been applied to the upper back by patch test, readings were taken at 6 days. Points from the study as a whole: Expanded TCRs clustered into significantly more large CDR3 similarity groups than controls, the analysis revealed.

Time point: patch test 1, 2 weeks after DPC sensitization. The treatment denotes: therapeutic diphenylcyclopropenone sensitization with weekly scalp DPC. Alopecia patients deemed DPC-suitable, aged 18 to 70, excluding pregnancy. MiXCR was run by TCRdb on the RACE reads, yielding one entry per CDR3 protein. The sample includes under 85,000 distinct CDR3 sequences, 10% to 13% of them seen just once. About this clonotype: Its antigen is still unknown.

Germline assignment: CDR1 SEHNR and CDR2 FQNEAQ (reference sequence). The CDR3 sequence is 13 residues long. Between the trimmed V and J ends, which lost 1 base and 1 base, there was a span of 2 bases. This receptor was identified in a woman between 45 and 65 years old with alopecia areata. Some clones in this sample may be carry-over from other donors' samples. V usage is TRBV7-9 and J usage is TRBJ2-4; D gene unclear. The specimen was whole blood, collected in connection with sensitization to the hapten diphenylcyclopropenone (DPC). The CDR3 coding sequence is TGTGCCAGCAGCTTAGGGGCCAAAAACATTCAGTACTTC. Translated, it gives CASSLGAKNIQYF.